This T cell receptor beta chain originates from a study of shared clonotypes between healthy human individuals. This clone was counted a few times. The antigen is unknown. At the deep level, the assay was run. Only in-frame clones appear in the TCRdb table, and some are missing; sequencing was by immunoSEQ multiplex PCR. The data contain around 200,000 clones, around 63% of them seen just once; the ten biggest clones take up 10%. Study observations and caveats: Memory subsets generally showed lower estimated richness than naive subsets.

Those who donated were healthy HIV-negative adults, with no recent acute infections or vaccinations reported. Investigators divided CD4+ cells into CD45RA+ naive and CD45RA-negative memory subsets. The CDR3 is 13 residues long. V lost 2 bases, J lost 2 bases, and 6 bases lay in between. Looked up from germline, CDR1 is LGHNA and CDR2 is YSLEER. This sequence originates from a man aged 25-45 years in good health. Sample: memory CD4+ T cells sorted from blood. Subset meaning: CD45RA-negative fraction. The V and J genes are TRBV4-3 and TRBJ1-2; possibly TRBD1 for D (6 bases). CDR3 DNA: TGCGCCAGCAGCCAACAGGGGAACTATGGCTACACCTTC. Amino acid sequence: CASSQQGNYGYTF.